This T cell receptor beta chain comes out of a study of cytomegalovirus exposure and HLA in healthy donors. V was cut by 2 bases and J by 0 bases, with 7 bases left in between. Germline CDR1 is GTSNPN and CDR2 is SVGIG (reference sequence). The CDR3 spans 14 residues. Amplification used 60 Vbeta primers and 13 Jbeta primers. Assay used: immunoSEQ multiplex PCR; TCRdb lists only in-frame clones, some missing. The sample includes 100,000 or so clones, about 68% of them seen just once. The sample comprised PBMCs. J is TRBJ1-4 and V is TRBV30; D not resolved. The sequence came from a male donor in good health and CMV-seropositive. CDR3 amino acids: CAWSRGATNEKLFF. DNA for the CDR3: TGTGCCTGGAGTAGAGGTGCAACTAATGAAAAACTGTTTTTT. Using reference TRBV30 and TRBJ1-4 for the parts outside the CDR3, the full variable domain is SQTIHQWPATLVQPVGSPLSLECTVEGTSNPNLYWYRQAAGRGLQLLFYSVGIGQISSEVPQNLSASRPQDRQFILSSKKLLLSDSGFYLCAWSRGATNEKLFFGSGTQLSVL.